The present T cell receptor (beta chain) was sequenced within a study of early T cells in non-severe SARS-CoV-2 infection. The wider study: The study sequenced bulk RNA from unsorted whole blood, with chains unpaired. Whole-study findings and limits: Anti-spike CD8 specificities were favored by VDJdb matching, whose results missed private and CD4 specificities.

Unique molecular identifiers tagged individual cDNA molecules. TCRdb re-called the 5' RACE reads through MiXCR, storing one row per CDR3 protein. The data contain just over 60,000 distinct CDR3 sequences, approximately 9% of them singletons. V shed 8 bases and J shed 5 bases, with 12 bases lying between them. This CDR3 is built from 12 residues. Concerning this clonotype: The antigen remains undetermined.

Source material: whole blood. The TCR was taken from an adult who was a healthcare worker with PCR-confirmed SARS-CoV-2 infection or an uninfected control (not recorded which). The chain joins TRBV12-3 or TRBV12-4 to TRBJ1-2, with TRBD1 as a possible D gene (5 bases). In DNA form, the CDR3 reads TGTGCCAGCTTGGGGCTAGGATATGGCTACACCTTC. Translated, it gives CASLGLGYGYTF.